The 10 T cell receptor beta chains below come from one sample, sequenced in a study of T cells in Graves' hyperthyroidism and ophthalmopathy. The investigators amplified TCR beta CDR3 regions from RNA transcripts. The HTBI primer set drove a first-round RT-PCR of the TCR CDR3. TCRdb analysed the multiplex PCR reads with MiXCR anew, one entry per CDR3 protein. Among under 700,000 distinct CDR3 sequences listed, around 15% were seen once. The sample was blood. These receptors were obtained from a young woman with Graves' hyperthyroidism.

Regarding this clonotype: This may arise from a read error, as a much more abundant clone is one base away. This sequence joins TRBV5-1 and TRBJ1-3, with D hard to call. Germline-derived CDR1 and CDR2 are SGHRS and YFSETQ. The CDR3 extends over 15 amino acids. CDR3 DNA sequence: TGCGCCAGCAGCTTGGGCGCAGCCTCTGGAAACACCACATATTTT. Translating it yields CASSLGAASGNTTYF.

This clonotype was seen repeatedly, ten times or more. This chain connects TRBV28 to TRBJ1-1; 12 bases align to TRBD1. This CDR3 region has 15 residues. The V segment lost 2 bases and the J segment 5 bases; nucleotides outside the gene matches: 3. Germline V lookup: CDR1 MDHEN, CDR2 SYDVKM. The CDR3, as DNA: TGTGCCAGCAGTTTAGGGGACAGGGGGCGGACTGAAGCTTTCTTT. It translates to CASSLGDRGRTEAFF.

This clonotype appeared many times. The rearrangement joins TRBV12-3 or TRBV12-4 to TRBJ2-7, with 9 nucleotides matching TRBD2. Trimming removed 6 bases from V and 5 bases from J; junction bases left unmatched: 8. The CDR3 contains 14 residues. The CDR3 DNA is TGTGCCAGCAGGATAGCGGGAGTGTCCGACGAGCAGTACTTC. It translates to CASRIAGVSDEQYF.

The rearrangement joins TRBV6-9 to TRBJ1-2; 7 positions agree with TRBD1. This CDR3 spans 14 amino acids. Germline CDR1 and CDR2: MNHGY and SVAAGI. The ends lost 3 bases at V and 7 bases at J; junction bases unmatched: 8. CDR3 loop: CASSYRQGEGGYTF. The CDR3 bases are TGTGCCAGCAGTTACAGGCAGGGGGAAGGTGGCTACACCTTC.

The sample holds a few counts of this clonotype. The chain uses TRBV20-1 and TRBJ2-1; D not resolved. There are 15 residues in the CDR3. V was cut by 3 bases and J by 1 base, with 13 bases left in between. Per germline, CDR1 DFQATT and CDR2 SNEGSKA (reference sequence). DNA for the CDR3: TGCAGTGCTAGGGGTTTCGGGTTGTCCTACAATGAGCAGTTCTTC. Its protein product is CSARGFGLSYNEQFF.

This clonotype was picked up a small number of times. The chain carries TRBV7-2 and TRBJ2-3, with D maybe TRBD2 (6 bases). This CDR3 has 15 amino acids. Per germline, CDR1 SGHTA and CDR2 FQGNSA. V lost 2 bases and J lost 2, with 11 bases in between. The CDR3 DNA follows: TGTGCCAGCAGCTTACCTGAGCGGGTCACAGATACGCAGTATTTT. Protein: CASSLPERVTDTQYF.

A few counts support this clonotype. The chain uses TRBV20-1 and TRBJ2-3; 9 bases are a match to TRBD2. After removal of 3 bases from V and 5 bases from J, the junction contained 9 bases not matched to a gene. Germline CDR1 is DFQATT and CDR2 is SNEGSKA (reference sequence). The CDR3 contains 15 residues. CDR3 sequence: CSASQLAGPGDTQYF. CDR3 nucleotides: TGCAGTGCTAGTCAGCTAGCGGGGCCCGGAGATACGCAGTATTTT.

The chain is built from TRBV20-1 and TRBJ1-5, with D unresolved. CDR3 length equals 15 residues. Germline V gene sequence: CDR1 DFQATT, CDR2 SNEGSKA (reference sequence). V was clipped by 0 bases and J by 3 bases, with 12 bases between them. CDR3 sequence (DNA): TGCAGTGCTAGAGAAAGCGAATCCTTCAATCAGCCCCAGCATTTT. Translation: CSARESESFNQPQHF.

This clonotype came up many times. The chain links TRBV7-9 to TRBJ2-7, with TRBD2 matching over 7 bases. V trimming: 4 bases; J trimming: 2 bases; junction bases outside the gene matches: 8. Germline CDR1 and CDR2: SEHNR and FQNEAQ (reference sequence). The CDR3 is 15 residues long. The CDR3 nucleotides read TGTGCCAGCAGCTCCTGGGCTAGCGGTACCTACGAGCAGTACTTC. This sequence encodes CASSSWASGTYEQYF.

This clonotype has only a few counts. The V gene is TRBV20-1, the J gene TRBJ2-3, with D perhaps matching TRBD2 (6 bases). Germline V gene lookup returns CDR1 DFQATT and CDR2 SNEGSKA (reference sequence). The CDR3 length is 17 residues. V shed 2 bases and J shed 2 bases, with 20 bases lying between them. The chain's CDR3 is CSARTFGGLRLTDTQYF. The CDR3 bases are TGCAGTGCTAGAACATTCGGGGGACTTCGCCTCACAGATACGCAGTATTTT.